One and the same sample provided the 19 T cell receptor beta chains below, sequenced in a study of T cells in Graves' hyperthyroidism and ophthalmopathy. Researchers took RNA transcripts and amplified the TCR beta CDR3 regions from them. In the first-round RT-PCR of the TCR CDR3, the HTBI primer set was used. One entry per CDR3 protein, called by TCRdb with MiXCR from the multiplex PCR reads. The repertoire holds some 510,000 distinct CDR3 sequences, with roughly 20% as singletons. Sample: blood. The receptors were gathered from a man aged 18 to 29 with Graves' hyperthyroidism.

This clonotype showed up just a few times. This sequence joins TRBV15 and TRBJ2-2; 7 bases agree with TRBD1. Germline CDR1 is LNHNV and CDR2 is YYDKDF (reference sequence). V dropped 0 bases and J dropped 3; count of bases not matched to a gene: 10. The CDR3 totals 18 residues. CDR3 sequence reads: CATSRDRWQGEHTGELFF. For the CDR3, the DNA is TGTGCCACCAGCAGAGATAGGTGGCAGGGGGAACACACCGGGGAGCTGTTTTTT.

Ten or more counts support this clonotype. The chain couples TRBV6-5 to TRBJ2-7; no definite D call. The CDR3 contains 13 residues. In germline, CDR1 is MNHEY, CDR2 SVGAGI. Trimming removed 0 bases at V and 9 bases at J, with 12 bases between. The DNA of the CDR3 is TGTGCCAGCAGTTACTCCCCGGCTGGCGGGCAGTACTTC. Residues: CASSYSPAGGQYF.

In this sample, this clonotype turned up many times. This chain links TRBV30 with TRBJ2-7; 10 bases map to TRBD1. This CDR3 spans 12 amino acids. Germline V gives CDR1 GTSNPN, CDR2 SVGIG (reference sequence). The V gene end was trimmed by 8 bases and the J gene end by 4 bases; junction bases not matched to a gene: 5. This CDR3 is CAGGQGLYEQYF. The CDR3 nucleotides read TGTGCCGGGGGACAGGGGTTGTACGAGCAGTACTTC.

Concerning this clonotype: At one boundary the junction diverges from the germline segment, which might be a read error. This chain links TRBV7-2 with TRBJ2-7, with D perhaps matching TRBD1 or TRBD2 (5 bases each). Per the germline V gene, CDR1 is SGHTA and CDR2 is FQGNSA. This CDR3 comprises 14 residues. In DNA form, the CDR3 reads TGTGCCAGCAGCGTAGCCGGGGCTAACTACGAGCAGTACTTC. The encoded protein is CASSVAGANYEQYF.

This clonotype has at least ten counts. Being one base from a much bigger clone, this may be a read error. The rearrangement joins TRBV6-2 or TRBV6-3 to TRBJ2-7; TRBD1 matches 8 bases. With V trimmed by 2 bases and J by 0 bases, 6 bases remained unmatched. CDR3 size: 16 residues. CDR1 MNHEY and CDR2 SVGEGT come from the germline V gene. The CDR3 here is CASSYLGQVRSYEQYF. CDR3 nucleotide sequence: TGTGCCAGCAGTTACCTGGGACAGGTGCGCTCCTACGAGCAGTACTTC.

The CDR3 reads CAAQDRRVGKNIQYF. For the CDR3, the DNA is TGTGCCGCACAGGACCGGAGGGTGGGCAAAAACATTCAGTACTTC. The chain has TRBV6-1 and TRBJ2-4; D is perhaps TRBD2 (6 bases). With 11 bases removed from V and 3 bases from J, the gap between germline ends came to 20 bases. CDR1 is MNHNS and CDR2 is SASEGT in the germline V gene. CDR3 length: 15 residues.

About this clonotype: With a much larger clone just one base away, this may be a read error. The chain joins TRBV11-1 to TRBJ2-7; 7 bases fit TRBD1. Germline values: CDR1 SGHAT, CDR2 FQDESV (reference sequence). CDR3 size: 14 residues. For the CDR3, the DNA is TGTGCCTGCAGCACTCCAGGGGGTTCCTACGAGCAGTACTTC. It codes for CACSTPGGSYEQYF. Full variable domain (remainder filled in from reference TRBV11-1 and TRBJ2-7): EAEVAQSPRYKITEKSQAVAFWCDPISGHATLYWYRQILGQGPELLVQFQDESVVDDSQLPKDRFSAERLKGVDSTLKIQPAELGDSAMYLCACSTPGGSYEQYFGPGTRLTVT.

This clonotype was counted ten times or more. The J gene is TRBJ1-5, the V gene TRBV10-3; D is uncertain. In germline, CDR1 is ENHRY, CDR2 SYGVKD. The CDR3 spans 12 residues. Trimming cost V 4 bases and J 5 bases, with 6 bases left between them. In DNA form, the CDR3 reads TGTGCCATCAGTGGCCCGGATCAGCCCCAGCATTTT. Amino acids: CAISGPDQPQHF.

This clonotype has a count of ten or more. V gene TRBV13 combines with J gene TRBJ1-1, with 9 bases that match TRBD1. V lost 4 bases to trimming and J lost 10 bases; unmatched junction nucleotides: 7. Germline V gene sequence: CDR1 PRHDT, CDR2 FYEKMQ (reference sequence). The CDR3 contains 13 residues. The CDR3 protein is CASSSGTGRGAFF. In nucleotides, the CDR3 is TGTGCCAGCAGCTCCGGGACAGGGAGGGGAGCTTTCTTT. The entire variable domain, with the rest obtained from reference TRBV13 and TRBJ1-1, is as follows: AAGVIQSPRHLIKEKRETATLKCYPIPRHDTVYWYQQGPGQDPQFLISFYEKMQSDKGSIPDRFSAQQFSDYHSELNMSSLELGDSALYFCASSSGTGRGAFFGQGTRLTVV.

This clonotype was seen ten or more times. The chain couples TRBV5-1 to TRBJ2-6; 8 bases agree with TRBD2. The CDR3 runs to 17 residues. In germline, CDR1 is SGHRS, CDR2 YFSETQ. V lost 0 bases and J lost 1; bases outside the gene matches: 3. CDR3: CASSLAGRVSGANVLTF. CDR3 bases: TGCGCCAGCAGCTTGGCCGGGAGGGTATCTGGGGCCAACGTCCTGACTTTC.

Remarks on this clonotype: Just one base apart from a much larger clone, this may be a read error. In nucleotides, the CDR3 is TGTGCCAGCGGCCCGCAGAGCTGCGAGCAGTACTTC. The encoded protein is CASGPQSCEQYF. This chain connects TRBV2 to TRBJ2-7; D not certain. The CDR3 length is 12 residues. Looked up from germline, CDR1 is SNHLY and CDR2 is FYNNEI. Between the trimmed V and J ends, which lost 8 bases and 6 bases, there was a span of 14 bases. The variable domain in full, with the rest retrieved from reference TRBV2 and TRBJ2-7, is EPEVTQTPSHQVTQMGQEVILRCVPISNHLYFYWYRQILGQKVEFLVSFYNNEISEKSEIFDDQFSVERPDGSNFTLKIRSTKLEDSAMYFCASGPQSCEQYFGPGTRLTVT.

This clonotype was observed many times. This chain joins TRBV6-2 or TRBV6-3 and TRBJ1-5; the D is unclear. Trimming removed 2 bases at V and 7 bases at J, with 12 bases between. CDR3 length: 14 amino acids. Germline assignment: CDR1 MNHEY and CDR2 SVGEGT. CDR3 amino acids: CASSYDGGRQPQHF. The CDR3 DNA reads TGTGCCAGCAGTTACGATGGCGGAAGACAGCCCCAGCATTTT.

This clonotype was detected many times. This chain joins TRBV5-1 and TRBJ2-6, with TRBD1 matching 9 bases. Trimming took 0 bases from V and 4 from J; bases not matched to a gene: 11. Per germline, CDR1 SGHRS and CDR2 YFSETQ. CDR3 length equals 19 residues. The DNA of the CDR3 is TGCGCCAGCAGCTTGGAGGGACAGGGTCCTCTTGACGGGGCCAACGTCCTGACTTTC. Translating it yields CASSLEGQGPLDGANVLTF. Filled out from reference TRBV5-1 and TRBJ2-6, the complete variable domain reads KAGVTQTPRYLIKTRGQQVTLSCSPISGHRSVSWYQQTPGQGLQFLFEYFSETQRNKGNFPGRFSGRQFSNSRSEMNVSTLELGDSALYLCASSLEGQGPLDGANVLTFGAGSRLTVL.

This chain uses TRBV6-5 with TRBJ1-1, with D maybe TRBD1 (6 bases). The CDR3 is made up of 16 amino acids. Trimming took 0 bases from V and 1 from J, leaving 12 bases between them. CDR1 is MNHEY and CDR2 is SVGAGI in the germline V gene. The CDR3 DNA follows: TGTGCCAGCAGTTACTCGACTGGGGGCGGGAACACTGAAGCTTTCTTT. It translates to CASSYSTGGGNTEAFF.

The chain is built from TRBV6-4 and TRBJ2-5; D is undetermined. The CDR3 extends over 13 amino acids. Germline V lookup: CDR1 MRHNA, CDR2 SNTAGT. V dropped 7 bases and J dropped 1 base, with 10 bases sitting between them. The CDR3 protein is CASTSRLQETQYF. The CDR3 DNA is TGTGCCAGCACCTCACGGCTCCAAGAGACCCAGTACTTC.

This clonotype was seen many times. CDR3 residues: CASSLEGLATFQETQYF. CDR3 coding DNA: TGCGCCAGCAGCCTAGAAGGACTAGCGACTTTCCAAGAGACCCAGTACTTC. The rearrangement uses TRBV4-1 and TRBJ2-5; 9 bases agree with TRBD2. The CDR3 spans 17 residues. Germline CDR1 MGHRA, CDR2 YSYEKL. With 4 bases clipped from V and 1 base from J, the junction kept 10 bases outside the gene matches.

This clonotype was observed at least ten times. The V and J genes are TRBV7-9 and TRBJ2-5, with 11 nucleotides matching TRBD2. Germline values: CDR1 SEHNR, CDR2 FQNEAQ (reference sequence). V was clipped by 7 bases and J by 0 bases; unmatched bases: 4. The CDR3 has 15 amino acids. In DNA form, the CDR3 reads TGTGCCAGCACCCCTAGCGGGGGGCACCAAGAGACCCAGTACTTC. It yields the protein CASTPSGGHQETQYF.

This clonotype has more than one count but fewer than ten. V usage is TRBV27 and J usage is TRBJ2-7, with TRBD1 matching 9 bases. Germline trimming cut 6 bases from V and 2 bases from J; bases unmatched to any gene: 5. Germline CDR1 MNHEY, CDR2 SMNVEV (reference sequence). This CDR3 is built from 14 residues. CDR3 sequence (DNA): TGTGCCAGCAGCCACCGACAGGGGGCCTACGAGCAGTACTTC. Translating it yields CASSHRQGAYEQYF.

In this sample, this clonotype turned up a few times. The chain combines TRBV12-3 or TRBV12-4 with TRBJ1-2, with D maybe TRBD1 (5 bases). The ends were cut back, 4 bases at V and 1 base at J, with 19 bases in the middle. The CDR3 runs 17 residues. The DNA for the CDR3 is TGTGCCAGCAGTTCCCCTCCCGGGGACCAGAATAACTATGGCTACACCTTC. Residues: CASSSPPGDQNNYGYTF.